This T cell receptor (beta chain) was recovered during a study of CD8 T cells in Susac syndrome. Random hexamers were used to reverse transcribe the RNA input (about 0.45 to 1 ug). TCRdb called the immunoSEQ multiplex PCR reads again in MiXCR, with one record for every CDR3 protein. The sample consists of 100,000 to 150,000 distinct CDR3 sequences, around 96% of them appearing once. The CDR3 is 14 amino acids. Germline-derived CDR1 and CDR2 are SEHNR and FQNEAQ (reference sequence). Germline trimming cut 4 bases from V and 6 bases from J; bases unmatched to any gene: 8. This rearrangement joins TRBV7-9 to TRBJ2-7; TRBD1 matches 8 bases. The TCR comes from a human donor with Susac syndrome. The sequencing sample was made of CD8+ T cells from PBMCs. This CDR3 is CASSSRTGLIEQYF. The CDR3 DNA sequence: TGTGCCAGCAGCTCGAGGACAGGGCTTATCGAGCAGTACTTC.